These T cell receptor beta chains were read from a single sample in a study of blood T cell repertoires in COVID-19. Assay: immunoSEQ multiplex PCR; the TCRdb copy retains only in-frame clones and omits some. The sample comprises 20,000 to 30,000 clones, 88% of which are singletons, and 15% to 20% rests with the top ten. Sequencing was performed on peripheral blood. The receptor set was obtained from a man between 65 and 80 years old with acute or convalescent COVID-19. Each CDR3 is given with its conserved first and last residue. D genes are given only for firm matches. A clone size is listed for some rows: how often the clone was seen (once, few, many), or a class if it is expanded.

few TRBJ1-2 NA TRBV7-9 TGTGCCAGCACCCCATGGGGGGGAAACGGCTATGGCTACACCTTC CASTPWGGNGYGYTF
NA TRBJ1-2 NA TRBV25-1 TGTGCCAGCAGTGACGGGGTGGGTGGCTACACCTTC CASSDGVGGYTF
NA TRBJ2-3 TRBD1 TRBV7-2 TGTGCCAGCAGCTTAGCGGGACAGAGCACAGATACGCAGTATTTT CASSLAGQSTDTQYF
NA TRBJ2-5 NA TRBV7-9 TGTGCCAGCAGCTCCTTAGGCGGCCAAGAGACCCAGTACTTC CASSSLGGQETQYF
NA TRBJ1-2 TRBD1 TRBV5-5 TGTGCCAGCAGCTTCTTCCCCGGGACAGGGAACTATGGCTACACCTTC CASSFFPGTGNYGYTF
NA TRBJ2-1 TRBD1 TRBV6-5 TGTGCCAGCAGGGCCGGGACAGGGGTTGGTGAGCAGTTCTTC CASRAGTGVGEQFF
NA TRBJ2-1 TRBD1 TRBV5-1 TGCGCCAGCAGCACAGGGGGCATCGGCGATGAGCAGTTCTTC CASSTGGIGDEQFF
few TRBJ2-3 TRBD2 TRBV19 TGTGCCAGTAGTACCGGACTAGAAGGGAGCACAGATACGCAGTATTTT CASSTGLEGSTDTQYF
NA TRBJ1-5 NA TRBV28 TGTGCCATCCAAATAGGGGGGGATAGCAATCAGCCCCAGCATTTT CAIQIGGDSNQPQHF
NA TRBJ2-3 NA TRBV5-4 TGTGCCAGCAGCGGGCAGGGGCCCGGGACCCGAGGGCCAGATACGCAGTATTTT CASSGQGPGTRGPDTQYF
NA TRBJ1-1 NA TRBV27 TGTGCCAGCAGTTTAACGTCAGGAGGGACTGAAGCTTTCTTT CASSLTSGGTEAFF
NA TRBJ1-5 NA TRBV18 TGTGCCAGCTCACGCGACTACAGGGATCAGCCCCAGCATTTT CASSRDYRDQPQHF
NA TRBJ1-2 NA TRBV6-5 TGTGCCAGCAGTTACGGGCAGGGTAGAGACTATGGCTACACCTTC CASSYGQGRDYGYTF
NA TRBJ2-2 TRBD1 TRBV2 TGTGCCAGTAGTCAAGATGTGGGTACAGGGGTCGGGGAGCTGTTTTTT CASSQDVGTGVGELFF
once TRBJ1-1 NA TRBV29-1 TGCAGCGTTGGATACCCGGAGGGTTCTGAAGCTTTCTTT CSVGYPEGSEAFF
NA TRBJ1-1 NA TRBV11-2 TGTGCCAGCAGCTTAGGGAATTGGGCCACTGAAGCTTTCTTT CASSLGNWATEAFF
NA TRBJ1-2 TRBD1 TRBV7-3 TGTGCCAGCTCCAAATCTAGGGGGCCAATCAACGACTACACCTTC CASSKSRGPINDYTF
NA TRBJ2-1 NA TRBV6-2/TRBV6-3 TGTGCCAGCAGTTACTCAGTGACTAGGTACTTTGACAATGAGCAGTTCTTC CASSYSVTRYFDNEQFF
NA TRBJ1-1 NA TRBV7-2 TGTGCCAGCAGTCCCCAAAACCACATGAACACTGAAGCTTTCTTT CASSPQNHMNTEAFF
NA TRBJ2-7 TRBD2 TRBV11-2 TGTGCCAGCAGCTTTAGCGGGGGAGGCTACGAGCAGTACTTC CASSFSGGGYEQYF
NA TRBJ2-7 TRBD1 TRBV2 TGTGCCAGCAGTGCCCGGCAGGGCGACAGGGGGTCCTACGAGCAGTACTTC CASSARQGDRGSYEQYF
NA TRBJ1-1 NA TRBV5-1 TGCGCCAGCAGCCTGGGGAGGAACACTGAAGCTTTCTTT CASSLGRNTEAFF
NA TRBJ1-2 NA TRBV6-6 TGTGCCAGCACTTCCGCCCCCCCCAGGCTATTCTATGGCTACACCTTC CASTSAPPRLFYGYTF
NA TRBJ1-4 NA TRBV9 TGTGCCAGCAGCGTATGGGGGGGCGGAGAAAAACTGTTTTTT CASSVWGGGEKLFF
NA TRBJ2-3 NA TRBV19 TGTGCCAGTAGTATTTGGGTGGGGCCCACAGATACGCAGTATTTT CASSIWVGPTDTQYF
NA TRBJ1-1 TRBD1 TRBV27 TGTGCCAGCAGTTTACACAGGGGGAACACTGAAGCTTTCTTT CASSLHRGNTEAFF
NA TRBJ2-7 NA TRBV6-2/TRBV6-3 TGTGCCAGCAGTTACGCTAGCAGAGTCCCCTACGAGCAGTACTTC CASSYASRVPYEQYF
NA TRBJ2-2 NA TRBV19 TGTGCCAGTAGTCCAGGGGGCGCGGGAGTATACACCGGGGAGCTGTTTTTT CASSPGGAGVYTGELFF
NA TRBJ1-5 TRBD1 TRBV24-1 TGTGCCACCAGTGATACGGGACAGGGACGGTATCAGCCCCAGCATTTT CATSDTGQGRYQPQHF
medium-sized TRBJ2-1 NA TRBV19 TGTGCCAGTAGTATCCGTAGCACTGAGCAGTTCTTC CASSIRSTEQFF
NA TRBJ1-4 TRBD1 TRBV6-2/TRBV6-3 TGTGCCAGCAGTCGCCGGGACAGAAATGAAAAACTGTTTTTT CASSRRDRNEKLFF
once TRBJ1-6 NA TRBV2 TGTGCCAGCAGTGAAAGTGGCCAGGGAAATTCACCCCTCCACTTT CASSESGQGNSPLHF
NA TRBJ1-1 TRBD1 TRBV7-9 TGTGCCAGCAGCGCCGGGACAGGGAACACTGAAGCTTTCTTT CASSAGTGNTEAFF